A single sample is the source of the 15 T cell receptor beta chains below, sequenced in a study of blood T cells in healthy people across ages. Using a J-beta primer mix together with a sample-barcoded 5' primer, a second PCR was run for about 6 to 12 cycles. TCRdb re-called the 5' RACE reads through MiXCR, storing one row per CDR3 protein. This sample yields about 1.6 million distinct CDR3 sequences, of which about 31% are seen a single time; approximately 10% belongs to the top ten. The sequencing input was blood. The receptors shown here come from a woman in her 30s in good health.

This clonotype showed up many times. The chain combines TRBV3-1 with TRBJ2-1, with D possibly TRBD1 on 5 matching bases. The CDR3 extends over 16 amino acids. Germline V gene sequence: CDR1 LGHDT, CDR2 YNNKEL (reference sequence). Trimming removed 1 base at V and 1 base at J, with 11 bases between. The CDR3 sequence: CASSQGWGLSYNEQFF. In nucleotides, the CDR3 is TGTGCCAGCAGCCAAGGATGGGGCTTGTCCTACAATGAGCAGTTCTTC.

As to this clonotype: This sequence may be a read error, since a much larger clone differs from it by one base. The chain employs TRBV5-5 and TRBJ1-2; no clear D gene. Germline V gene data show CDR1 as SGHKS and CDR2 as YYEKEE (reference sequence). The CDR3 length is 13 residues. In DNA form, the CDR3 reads TGTACCAGCAGCCCCATGGGCAGCTATGGCTACACCTTC. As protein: CTSSPMGSYGYTF.

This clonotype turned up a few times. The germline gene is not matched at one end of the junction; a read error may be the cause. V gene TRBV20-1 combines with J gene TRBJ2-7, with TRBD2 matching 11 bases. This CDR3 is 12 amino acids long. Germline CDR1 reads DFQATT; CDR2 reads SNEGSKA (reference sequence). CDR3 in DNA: TGCAGGGCTAGGGGACTAGCGGCCGAGCAGTACTTC. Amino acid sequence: CRARGLAAEQYF.

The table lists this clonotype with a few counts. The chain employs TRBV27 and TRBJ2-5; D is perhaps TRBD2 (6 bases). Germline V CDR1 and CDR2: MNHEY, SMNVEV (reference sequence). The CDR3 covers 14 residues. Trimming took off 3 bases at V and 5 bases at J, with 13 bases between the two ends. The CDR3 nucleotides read TGTGCCAGCAGTTTGAGAGGGACTTGGGAGACCCAGTACTTC. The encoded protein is CASSLRGTWETQYF.

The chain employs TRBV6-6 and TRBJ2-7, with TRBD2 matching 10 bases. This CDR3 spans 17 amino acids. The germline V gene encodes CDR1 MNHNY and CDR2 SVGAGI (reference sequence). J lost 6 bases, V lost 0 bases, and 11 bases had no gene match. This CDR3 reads CASSYSGTSDYLAEQYF. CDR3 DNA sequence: TGTGCCAGCAGTTACTCCGGGACTAGCGACTACTTGGCCGAGCAGTACTTC.

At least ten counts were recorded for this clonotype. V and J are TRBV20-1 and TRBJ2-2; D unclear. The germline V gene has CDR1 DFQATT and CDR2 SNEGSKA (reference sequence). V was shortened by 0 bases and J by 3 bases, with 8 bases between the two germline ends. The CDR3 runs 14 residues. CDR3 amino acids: CSARDHWDTGELFF. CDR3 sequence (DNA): TGCAGTGCTAGAGATCATTGGGACACCGGGGAGCTGTTTTTT.

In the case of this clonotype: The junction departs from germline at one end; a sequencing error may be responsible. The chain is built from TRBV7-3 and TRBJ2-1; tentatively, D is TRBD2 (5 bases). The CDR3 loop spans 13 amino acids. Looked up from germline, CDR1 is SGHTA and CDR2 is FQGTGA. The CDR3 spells CACSRGSYNEQFF. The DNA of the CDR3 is TGTGCCTGCAGCCGGGGTTCCTACAATGAGCAGTTCTTC.

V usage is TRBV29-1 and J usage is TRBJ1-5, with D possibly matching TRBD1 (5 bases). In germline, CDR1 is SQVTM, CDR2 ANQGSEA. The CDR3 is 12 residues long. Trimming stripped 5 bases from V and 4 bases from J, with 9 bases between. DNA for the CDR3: TGCAGCGTTCCAGGGTCAAATCAGCCCCAGCATTTT. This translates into CSVPGSNQPQHF.

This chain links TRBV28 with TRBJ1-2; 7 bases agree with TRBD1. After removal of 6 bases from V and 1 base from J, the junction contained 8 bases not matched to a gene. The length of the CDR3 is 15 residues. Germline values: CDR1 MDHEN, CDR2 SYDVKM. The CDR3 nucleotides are TGTGCCAGCAGGGGGCAGGGGGTTTATAACTATGGCTACACCTTC. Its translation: CASRGQGVYNYGYTF.

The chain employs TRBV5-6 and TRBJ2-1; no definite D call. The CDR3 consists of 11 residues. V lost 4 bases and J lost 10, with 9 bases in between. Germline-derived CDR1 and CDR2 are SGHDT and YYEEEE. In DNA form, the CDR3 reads TGTGCCAGCAGCGTGGCTTGGGAGCAGTTCTTC. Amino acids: CASSVAWEQFF.

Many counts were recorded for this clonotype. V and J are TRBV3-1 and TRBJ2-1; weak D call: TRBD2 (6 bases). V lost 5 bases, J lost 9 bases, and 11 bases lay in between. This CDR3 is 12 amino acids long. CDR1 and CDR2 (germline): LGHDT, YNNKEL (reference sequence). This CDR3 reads CASSYSGGEQFF. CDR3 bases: TGTGCCAGCAGCTATAGCGGTGGTGAGCAGTTCTTC.

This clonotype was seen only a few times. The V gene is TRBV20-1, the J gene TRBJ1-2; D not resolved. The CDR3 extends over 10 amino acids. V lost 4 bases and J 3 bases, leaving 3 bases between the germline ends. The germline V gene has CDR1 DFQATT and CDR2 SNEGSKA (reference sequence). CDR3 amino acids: CSANYYGYTF. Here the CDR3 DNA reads TGCAGTGCTAATTACTATGGCTACACCTTC.

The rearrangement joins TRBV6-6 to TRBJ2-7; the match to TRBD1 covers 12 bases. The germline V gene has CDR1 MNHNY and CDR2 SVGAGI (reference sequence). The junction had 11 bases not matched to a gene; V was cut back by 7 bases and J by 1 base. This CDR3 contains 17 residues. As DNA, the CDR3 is TGTGCCAGCACCCCTAGGGGACAGGGGGCTGGGTCCTACGAGCAGTACTTC. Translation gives CASTPRGQGAGSYEQYF.

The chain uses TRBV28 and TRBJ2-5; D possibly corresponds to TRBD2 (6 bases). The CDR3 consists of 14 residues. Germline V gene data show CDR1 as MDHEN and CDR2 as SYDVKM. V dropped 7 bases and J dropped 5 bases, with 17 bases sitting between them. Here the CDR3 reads CASKDPGLLETQYF. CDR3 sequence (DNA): TGTGCCAGCAAAGACCCGGGACTTTTGGAGACCCAGTACTTC.

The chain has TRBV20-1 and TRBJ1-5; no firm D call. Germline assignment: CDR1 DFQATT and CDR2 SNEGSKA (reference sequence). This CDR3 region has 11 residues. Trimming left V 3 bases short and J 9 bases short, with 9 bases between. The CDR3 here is CSASRVGPQHF. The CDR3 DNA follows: TGCAGTGCTAGCCGGGTGGGGCCCCAGCATTTT.